These T cell receptor beta chains were read from a single sample in a study of cytomegalovirus exposure and HLA in healthy donors. TCRdb's table, derived via immunoSEQ multiplex PCR, lists solely in-frame clones and lacks some. The table lists roughly 110,000 clones, 71% of them singletons. The sequenced sample was PBMCs. Every receptor here comes from a female donor in good health and CMV-seronegative. Each CDR3 is given with its conserved first and last residue. A D gene is named only where the DNA matches it firmly. The size entry is marked missing in some rows and otherwise reads once, few, many or a size class.

size: .; D: .; V: TRBV18; J: TRBJ2-7; DNA: TGTGCCAGCTCATACAGGGTCGAGCAGTACTTC; CDR3: CASSYRVEQYF
size: .; D: .; V: TRBV7-2; J: TRBJ2-3; DNA: TGTGCCAGCAGCTTACAACGGGGAACAGATACGCAGTATTTT; CDR3: CASSLQRGTDTQYF
size: .; D: .; V: TRBV12-5; J: TRBJ2-7; DNA: TGTGCTAGTGGTTTGACTACAGGGCGCGAGCAGTACTTC; CDR3: CASGLTTGREQYF
size: .; D: .; V: TRBV7-3; J: TRBJ2-3; DNA: TGTGCCAGCAGCTCGGACTACACAGATACGCAGTATTTT; CDR3: CASSSDYTDTQYF
size: .; D: .; V: TRBV4-1; J: TRBJ2-7; DNA: TGCGCCAGCAGCCAAGTTGACGACACCTACGAGCAGTACTTC; CDR3: CASSQVDDTYEQYF
size: .; D: TRBD1; V: TRBV7-3; J: TRBJ2-3; DNA: TGTGCCAGCAGCTTGGACAGGACAGATACGCAGTATTTT; CDR3: CASSLDRTDTQYF
size: few; D: TRBD2; V: TRBV7-8; J: TRBJ2-5; DNA: TGTGCCAGCAGCACCAGCGGGAGGGCCGGGGAGACCCAGTACTTC; CDR3: CASSTSGRAGETQYF
size: .; D: TRBD2; V: TRBV29-1; J: TRBJ2-3; DNA: TGCAGCGTTGAAGGTAGCGGGAGCGCAGATACGCAGTATTTT; CDR3: CSVEGSGSADTQYF
size: .; D: TRBD1; V: TRBV5-1; J: TRBJ1-5; DNA: TGCGCCAGCAGTGAGACAGGGGAAAGGCATCAGCCCCAGCATTTT; CDR3: CASSETGERHQPQHF
size: .; D: TRBD1; V: TRBV30; J: TRBJ1-5; DNA: TGTGCCTGGGGACAGGGACATCAGCCCCAGCATTTT; CDR3: CAWGQGHQPQHF
size: .; D: TRBD1; V: TRBV23-1; J: TRBJ1-5; DNA: TGCGCCAGCAGTCAAAAACGGACAGGGTTACTTTCCAGAAGCAATCAGCCCCAGCATTTT; CDR3: CASSQKRTGLLSRSNQPQHF
size: .; D: .; V: TRBV4-2; J: TRBJ1-1; DNA: TGTGCCAGCAGCCAAGATAGTCAGGCGAACACTGAAGCTTTCTTT; CDR3: CASSQDSQANTEAFF